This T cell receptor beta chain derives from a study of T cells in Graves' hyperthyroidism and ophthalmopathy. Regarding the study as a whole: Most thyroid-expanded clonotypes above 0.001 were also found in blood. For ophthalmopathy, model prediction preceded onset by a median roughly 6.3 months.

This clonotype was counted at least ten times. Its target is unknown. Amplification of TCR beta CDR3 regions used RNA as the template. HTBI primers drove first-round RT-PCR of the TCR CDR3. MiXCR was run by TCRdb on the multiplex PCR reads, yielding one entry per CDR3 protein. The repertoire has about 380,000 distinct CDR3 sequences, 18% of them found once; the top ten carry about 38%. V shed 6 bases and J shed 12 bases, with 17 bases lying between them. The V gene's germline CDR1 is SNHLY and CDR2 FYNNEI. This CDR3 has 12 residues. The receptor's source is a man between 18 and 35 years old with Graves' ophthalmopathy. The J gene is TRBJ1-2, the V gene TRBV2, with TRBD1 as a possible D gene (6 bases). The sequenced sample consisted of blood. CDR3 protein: CASRRGGRPHTF. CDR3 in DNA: TGTGCCAGCAGAAGGGGGGGCAGGCCGCACACCTTC. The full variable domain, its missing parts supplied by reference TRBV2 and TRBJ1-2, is EPEVTQTPSHQVTQMGQEVILRCVPISNHLYFYWYRQILGQKVEFLVSFYNNEISEKSEIFDDQFSVERPDGSNFTLKIRSTKLEDSAMYFCASRRGGRPHTFGSGTRLTVV.